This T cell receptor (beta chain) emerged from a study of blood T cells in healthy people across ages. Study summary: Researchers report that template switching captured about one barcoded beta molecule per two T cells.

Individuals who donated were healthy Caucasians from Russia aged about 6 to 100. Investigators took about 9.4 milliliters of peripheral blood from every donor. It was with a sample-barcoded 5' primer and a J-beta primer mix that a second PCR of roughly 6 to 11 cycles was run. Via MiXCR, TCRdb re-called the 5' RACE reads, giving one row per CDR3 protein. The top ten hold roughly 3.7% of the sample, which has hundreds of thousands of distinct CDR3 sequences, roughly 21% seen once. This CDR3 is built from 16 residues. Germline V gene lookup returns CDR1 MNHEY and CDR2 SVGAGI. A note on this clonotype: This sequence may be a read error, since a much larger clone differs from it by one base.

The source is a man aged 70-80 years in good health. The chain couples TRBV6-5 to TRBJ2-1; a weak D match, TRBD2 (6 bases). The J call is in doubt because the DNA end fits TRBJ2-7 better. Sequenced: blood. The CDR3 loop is CASSYSTGRGSHEQYF. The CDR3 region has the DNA TGTGCCAGCAGTTACTCTACCGGGAGAGGGTCCCACGAGCAGTACTTC.